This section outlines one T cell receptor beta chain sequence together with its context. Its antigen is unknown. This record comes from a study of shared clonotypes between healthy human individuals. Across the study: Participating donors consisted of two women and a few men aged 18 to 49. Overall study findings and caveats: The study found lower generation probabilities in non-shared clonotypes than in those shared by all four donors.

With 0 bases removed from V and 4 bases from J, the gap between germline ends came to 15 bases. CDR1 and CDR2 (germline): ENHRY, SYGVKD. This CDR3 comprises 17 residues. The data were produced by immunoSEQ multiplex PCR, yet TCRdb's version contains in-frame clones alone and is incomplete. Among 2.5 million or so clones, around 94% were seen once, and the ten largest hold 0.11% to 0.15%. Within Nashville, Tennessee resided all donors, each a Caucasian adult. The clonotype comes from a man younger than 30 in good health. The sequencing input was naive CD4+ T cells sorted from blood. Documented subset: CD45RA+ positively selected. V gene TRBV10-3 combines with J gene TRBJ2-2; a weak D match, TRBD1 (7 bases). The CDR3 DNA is TGTGCCATCAGTGAGTCCTGGACAGGAGGGCGCACCGGGGAGCTGTTTTTT. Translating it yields CAISESWTGGRTGELFF.